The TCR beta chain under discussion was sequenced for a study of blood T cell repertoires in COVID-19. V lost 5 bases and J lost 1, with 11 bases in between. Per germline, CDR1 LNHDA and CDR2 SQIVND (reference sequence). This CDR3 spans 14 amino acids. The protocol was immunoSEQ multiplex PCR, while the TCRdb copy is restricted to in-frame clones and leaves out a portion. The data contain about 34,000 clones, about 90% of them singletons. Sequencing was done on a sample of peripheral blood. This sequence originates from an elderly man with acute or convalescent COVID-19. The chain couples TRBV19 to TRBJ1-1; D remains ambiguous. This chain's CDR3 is CASSPREQNTEAFF. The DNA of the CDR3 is TGTGCCAGTAGTCCGCGGGAGCAGAACACTGAAGCTTTCTTT.